This is a list of T cell receptor beta chains from one sample in a study of blood T cell repertoires in COVID-19. Assay used: immunoSEQ multiplex PCR; TCRdb lists only in-frame clones, some missing. The sample has about 130,000 clones; 65% to 90% are singletons. The sample was PBMCs or T cells enriched from blood (not recorded which). The receptors here all came from a woman aged 45-65 years who had recovered from COVID-19. Both conserved end residues are part of each CDR3. D genes are given only for firm matches. Where a row states a size, it is once, few, many or the class of an expanded clone; other rows omit it.

NA | TRBJ2-5 | NA | TRBV6-1 | TGTGCCAGCAGTGAAGCGCGGGCGGAGACCCAGTACTTC | CASSEARAETQYF
NA | TRBJ1-1 | few | TRBV3-1/TRBV3-2 | TGTGCCAGCGGAGGATTTCGTGCTGAAGCTTTCTTT | CASGGFRAEAFF
NA | TRBJ2-5 | NA | TRBV7-9 | TGTGCCAGCAGCTTAATAGGCGGGGAGACCCAGTACTTC | CASSLIGGETQYF
TRBD2 | TRBJ2-7 | NA | TRBV5-1 | TGCGCCAGCACAACTCTAGCGGGACAACCCGGGCAGTACTTC | CASTTLAGQPGQYF
TRBD1 | TRBJ2-1 | once | TRBV7-2 | TGTGCCAGCAGCTCAATCTCAGGGGGCAGATACAATGAGCAGTTCTTC | CASSSISGGRYNEQFF
TRBD1 | TRBJ1-1 | NA | TRBV5-8 | TGTGCCAGCAGCCCCGACAGGGGGCGTACTGAAGCTTTCTTT | CASSPDRGRTEAFF
TRBD1 | TRBJ2-5 | NA | TRBV7-9 | TGTGCCAGCAGCTTAGGGACAGGGGGCAGAGAGACCCAGTACTTC | CASSLGTGGRETQYF
TRBD1 | TRBJ2-2 | NA | TRBV2 | TGTGCCAGCGGGGACAGGAACACCGGGGAGCTGTTTTTT | CASGDRNTGELFF
NA | TRBJ2-7 | NA | TRBV2 | TGTGCCAGCAGTGGAATAGCGTCCCACTCCTACGAGCAGTACTTC | CASSGIASHSYEQYF
TRBD2 | TRBJ2-1 | NA | TRBV19 | TGTGCCAGTACCGGTGGCGGACTAGTGATACATGAGCAGTTCTTC | CASTGGGLVIHEQFF
TRBD1 | TRBJ2-6 | NA | TRBV5-4 | TGTGCCAGCAGCATAGACAGGGGATCTGGGGCCAACGTCCTGACTTTC | CASSIDRGSGANVLTF
NA | TRBJ2-2 | NA | TRBV19 | TGTGCCAGTAGTATGAGGGTTTGGGGGGAGCTGTTTTTT | CASSMRVWGELFF
NA | TRBJ1-5 | NA | TRBV5-1 | TGCGCCAGCAGCCCGGTAGGAGGGACCAGCAATCAGCCCCAGCATTTT | CASSPVGGTSNQPQHF
TRBD1 | TRBJ2-3 | few | TRBV6-1 | TGTGCCAGCAGAGAAGGACAGGGGGCTGATACGCAGTATTTT | CASREGQGADTQYF
TRBD1 | TRBJ1-2 | NA | TRBV5-6 | TGTGCCAGCAGCAGGACAGGGTATGGCTACACCTTC | CASSRTGYGYTF
NA | TRBJ2-7 | NA | TRBV18 | TGTGCCAGCTCCCCAGGACTGGCCGCCTACGAGCAGTACTTC | CASSPGLAAYEQYF
NA | TRBJ2-3 | NA | TRBV5-4 | TGTGCCAGCAGCTTGAGGCAGGCCACAGATACGCAGTATTTT | CASSLRQATDTQYF
TRBD1 | TRBJ1-5 | NA | TRBV9 | TGTGCCAGCGAACCGGGACAGAATAGCAATCAGCCCCAGCATTTT | CASEPGQNSNQPQHF
TRBD2 | TRBJ2-5 | NA | TRBV15 | TGTGCCACCAGCGCGGGCGGGGGGCTCGTAGAGACCCAGTACTTC | CATSAGGGLVETQYF
NA | TRBJ1-1 | NA | TRBV5-8 | TGTGCCAGCAGCTTGCGCGGGGGGAACACTGAAGCTTTCTTT | CASSLRGGNTEAFF
TRBD2 | TRBJ2-3 | NA | TRBV3-1/TRBV3-2 | TGTGCCAGCGTGAGCGGGGGGACAGATACGCAGTATTTT | CASVSGGTDTQYF
NA | TRBJ2-1 | NA | TRBV7-3 | TGTGCCAGCAGCTTATTACTAGTTGCCTACAATGAGCAGTTCTTC | CASSLLLVAYNEQFF
NA | TRBJ2-4 | NA | TRBV4-3 | TGCGCCAGCAGCCCGCGGGCAGGGGTGTACTTC | CASSPRAGVYF
NA | TRBJ1-1 | few | TRBV30 | TGTGCCTGGAGCCCAGGGAACGGGAACACTGAAGCTTTCTTT | CAWSPGNGNTEAFF
NA | TRBJ2-7 | NA | TRBV27 | TGTGCCAGCAGTCCCACCCTAGGCGAGCAGTACTTC | CASSPTLGEQYF
TRBD1 | TRBJ1-2 | NA | TRBV7-6 | TGTGCCAGCAGCTTAGATAGGGGGACAGGGGGCGTTTTCAACTATGGCTACACCTTC | CASSLDRGTGGVFNYGYTF
NA | TRBJ2-1 | NA | TRBV24-1 | TGTGCCACCAGTGATGGGACACCCTTGGAGCAGTTCTTC | CATSDGTPLEQFF
TRBD2 | TRBJ2-1 | NA | TRBV7-8 | TGTGCCAGCAGCTTAGAATTAGCGGGGGAGATCTCCTACAATGAGCAGTTCTTC | CASSLELAGEISYNEQFF
TRBD2 | TRBJ2-2 | NA | TRBV7-2 | TGTGCCAGCATCCAGCCGGGACTAACGAACACCGGGGAGCTGTTTTTT | CASIQPGLTNTGELFF